This paragraph reports one TCR beta chain. The sample holds a few counts of this clonotype. The clone's antigen remains unknown. No base quality information exists; no much larger clone differs at one position. This entry comes from a study of T cells after yellow fever vaccination (dated by TCRdb to the late 2010s). Context from the whole study: The SMART-Seq v4 Ultra Low Input RNA kit was used to prepare libraries from fractions with low cell numbers. Bulk TCR alpha and beta repertoires were sequenced longitudinally to track T-cell clones before and after primary and booster YFV17D yellow fever vaccination. Two healthy male donors, one aged 18 to 30 and one aged 30 to 40 years, made up the cohort. Blood was drawn at multiple timepoints before and after primary and secondary immunization, with bulk PBMC replicates and cell subsets isolated.

From the cysteine through the phenylalanine, the CDR3 covers 13 amino acids. This entry keeps only the CDR3 DNA: 39 bases, framed from base 1. The V and J ends are trimmed by 5 bases and 5 bases, leaving 9 bases between them. The CDR1 and CDR2 encoded by the germline V gene are SNHLY and FYNNEI. Broad study findings and their caveats: Computational filtering was needed because FACS-sorted repertoires could contain abundant contaminating clonotypes from the bulk population. Compared with the primary T-cell response, the secondary T-cell response was faster but weaker, reaching its peak on day 5 rather than on day 15. A small fraction of clonotypes appeared in both the CD4 and CD8 compartments, likely as a result of convergent recombination. Most clones expanded after primary vaccination were re-detected after the booster (around 96% of CD4 and roughly 87% of CD8), suggesting broad memory maintenance. Because only two donors were included in the study, the extent to which the findings can be generalized is limited.

TCR cDNA was synthesized by 5'RACE template switching, through which a universal primer site and unique molecular identifiers were introduced. cDNA synthesis was primed from both the TCR alpha and TCR beta constant segments. Library amplification involved two PCR steps, and the second step added sample barcodes and sequencing adapters. Sequencing of libraries was performed on Illumina HiSeq 2500 (2x100 bp) or NovaSeq (2x150 bp). On the study's bioinformatics: Reads were demultiplexed and collapsed into UMI consensus sequences with MIGEC, and V(D)J alignment was performed with MiXCR. Vaccine-responding clonotypes were defined with edgeR using replicate PBMC samples, requiring FDR below 0.01 and a log2 fold change above 5 up to day 15. CD4 or CD8 identity was assigned to each bulk clonotype according to whether the clonotype was present at higher abundance in the sequenced CD4 repertoire or the sequenced CD8 repertoire. Through fastp at Q25 and MiXCR, TCRdb rebuilt clones from the public reads, retaining in-frame beta chains. Each CDR3 protein appears once, grouped with its most common genes and DNA. The V and J calls reflect TCRdb's pipeline rather than the authors' work. In all, the sample holds some 500,000 distinct CDR3 sequences, and around an eighth of those were seen once. 11% to 15% of the sample is held by the ten biggest clonotypes.

In the paper's terms, the treatment or condition label means: live attenuated yellow fever vaccine strain. Two biological replicates of bulk PBMCs were collected at each blood-draw timepoint. A standard Ficoll-Paque protocol was used to isolate PBMCs from peripheral blood. RNA was extracted with TriZol from bulk PBMCs, CD4 and CD8 fractions, and dextramer-positive and dextramer-negative fractions. The TCR originated in a man younger than 45 who received the YFV17D yellow fever vaccine. Sequenced here: PBMCs, sampled on the day of the yellow fever booster vaccination. Here the chain combines TRBV2 and TRBJ2-2; no D gene call is confident. For the CDR3, the sequence is CASSNFRTGELFF. The nucleotide sequence is given as TGTGCCAGCAGTAACTTTCGGACCGGGGAGCTGTTTTTT.